The sequence of this T cell receptor beta chain was determined in a study of T-cell memory formation after mild COVID-19. About this clonotype itself: Antigen specificity is unknown.

Study observations and caveats: Mainly in CM and EM were contracting CD4+ clones; CD8+ were in EMRA. Clones contracting day 15 to 85 were balanced CD4/CD8; later expanders leaned CD4+.

A single record per CDR3 protein comes from TCRdb applying MiXCR to the 5' RACE reads. The sample contains over 130,000 distinct CDR3 sequences, about 14% of which appear only once. The TCR sequence derives from an adult woman who had mild COVID-19 (a few samples of this study predate the infection). Cell type and time point are not known. The sequenced sample consisted of PBMCs or a T cell subset sorted from them (not recorded which).

CDR3 sequence: CASGRQGTDTQYF. The CDR3 DNA follows: TGTGCCAGCGGAAGACAGGGCACAGATACGCAGTATTTT. The gene calls are TRBV7-9 and TRBJ2-3; maybe TRBD1 (6 bases). The germline V and J ends were trimmed by 8 bases and 1 base, with 10 bases remaining between them. This CDR3 is 13 amino acids long. Germline-derived CDR1 and CDR2 are SEHNR and FQNEAQ (reference sequence).